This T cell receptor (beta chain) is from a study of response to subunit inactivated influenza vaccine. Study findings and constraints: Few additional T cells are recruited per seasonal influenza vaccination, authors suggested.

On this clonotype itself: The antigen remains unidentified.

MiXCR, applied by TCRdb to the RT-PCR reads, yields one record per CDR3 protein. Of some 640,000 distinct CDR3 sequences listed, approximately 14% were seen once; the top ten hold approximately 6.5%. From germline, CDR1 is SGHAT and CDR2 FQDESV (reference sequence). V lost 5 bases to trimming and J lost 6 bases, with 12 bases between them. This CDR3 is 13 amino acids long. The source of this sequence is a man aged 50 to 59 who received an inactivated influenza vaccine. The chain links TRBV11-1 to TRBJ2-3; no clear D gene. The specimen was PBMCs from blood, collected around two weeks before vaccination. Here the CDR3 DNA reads TGTGCCAGCAGCAACGACCTGCCGGATACGCAGTATTTT. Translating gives CASSNDLPDTQYF.